This T cell receptor beta chain was retrieved from a study of cytomegalovirus exposure and HLA in healthy donors. The PCR ran on 60 Vbeta and 13 Jbeta primers. Original analysis: Later, 80 million or so unique TCR beta chains were counted in an analysis, and roughly 11 million of them were shared. Profiled with immunoSEQ multiplex PCR; TCRdb holds only in-frame clones, not every one. That table gives V, J and clone size, and the DNA gave D and trimming. The top ten clones hold over 1% of a sample with roughly 200,000 clones, around 87% of them seen once. The CDR3 has 15 residues. Germline V CDR1 and CDR2: SGHNT, YYREEE (reference sequence). The J segment lost 6 bases and the V segment lost 4 bases, leaving 7 bases of the junction unmatched. Concerning this clone: Its antigen is unknown.

The study, taken as a whole, reports: In an earlier analysis, most TCR beta V segments were productive about 87% or about 30% of the time. The study carried out a later analysis of TCR beta sequences. It associated 16,951 of them with specific HLA alleles at a false discovery rate of 0.05.

Material for sequencing was PBMCs. The V gene is TRBV5-4, the J gene TRBJ2-1; 10 nucleotides align to TRBD2. This TCR came from a man younger than 40 in good health and CMV-seronegative. The DNA of the CDR3 is TGTGCCAGCAGCCCTACTCTAGCGGGGGTCAATGAGCAGTTCTTC. As protein: CASSPTLAGVNEQFF.